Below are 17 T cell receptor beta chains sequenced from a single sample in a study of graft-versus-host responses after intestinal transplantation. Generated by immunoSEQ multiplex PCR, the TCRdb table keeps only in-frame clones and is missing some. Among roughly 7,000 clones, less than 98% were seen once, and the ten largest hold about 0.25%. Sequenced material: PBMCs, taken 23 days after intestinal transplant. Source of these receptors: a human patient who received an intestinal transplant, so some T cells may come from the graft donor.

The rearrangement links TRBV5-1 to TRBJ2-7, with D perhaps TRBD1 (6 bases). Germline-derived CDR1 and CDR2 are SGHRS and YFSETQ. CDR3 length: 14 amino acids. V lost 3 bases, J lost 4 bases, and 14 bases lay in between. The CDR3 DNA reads TGCGCCAGCAGCTGGATCCTGGACAGTTACGAGCAGTACTTC. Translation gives CASSWILDSYEQYF. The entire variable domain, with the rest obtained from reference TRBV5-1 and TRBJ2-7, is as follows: KAGVTQTPRYLIKTRGQQVTLSCSPISGHRSVSWYQQTPGQGLQFLFEYFSETQRNKGNFPGRFSGRQFSNSRSEMNVSTLELGDSALYLCASSWILDSYEQYFGPGTRLTVT.

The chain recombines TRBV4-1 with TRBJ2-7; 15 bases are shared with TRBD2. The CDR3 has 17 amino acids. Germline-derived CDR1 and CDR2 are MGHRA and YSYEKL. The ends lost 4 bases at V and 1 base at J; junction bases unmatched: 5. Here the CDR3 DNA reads TGCGCCAGCAGCCCCAGCGGACTAGCGGGAGGGTCCTACGAGCAGTACTTC. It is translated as CASSPSGLAGGSYEQYF.

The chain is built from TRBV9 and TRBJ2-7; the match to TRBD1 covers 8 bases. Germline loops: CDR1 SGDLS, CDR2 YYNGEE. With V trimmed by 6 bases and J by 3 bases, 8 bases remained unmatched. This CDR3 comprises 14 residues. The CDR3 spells CASNLRGLNYEQYF. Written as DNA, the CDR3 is TGTGCCAGCAACCTCAGGGGGCTAAACTACGAGCAGTACTTC.

The CDR3 nucleotides are TGTGCCAGCAGCCCCGGGACTGGCCCCAGTGGCATCGCAGATACGCAGTATTTT. Its translation is CASSPGTGPSGIADTQYF. The chain joins TRBV4-2 to TRBJ2-3; D perhaps matches TRBD2 (6 bases). This CDR3 has 18 residues. The germline V gene encodes CDR1 LGHNA and CDR2 YNFKEQ. Trimming shortened V by 4 bases and J by 4 bases, and 24 bases separated the two germline ends.

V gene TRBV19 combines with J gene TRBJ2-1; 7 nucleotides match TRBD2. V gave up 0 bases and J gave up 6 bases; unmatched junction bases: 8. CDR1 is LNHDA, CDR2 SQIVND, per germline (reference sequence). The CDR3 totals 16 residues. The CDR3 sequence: CASSIDERDYFNEQFF. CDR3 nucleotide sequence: TGTGCCAGTAGTATAGATGAGCGGGACTACTTCAATGAGCAGTTCTTC. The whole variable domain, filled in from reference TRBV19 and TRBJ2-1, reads DGGITQSPKYLFRKEGQNVTLSCEQNLNHDAMYWYRQDPGQGLRLIYYSQIVNDFQKGDIAEGYSVSREKKESFPLTVTSAQKNPTAFYLCASSIDERDYFNEQFFGPGTRLTVL.

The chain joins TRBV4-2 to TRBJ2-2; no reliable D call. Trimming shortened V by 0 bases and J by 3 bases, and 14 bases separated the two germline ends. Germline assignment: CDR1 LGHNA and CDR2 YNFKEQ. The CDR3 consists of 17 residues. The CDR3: CASSQESRLVYTGELFF. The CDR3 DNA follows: TGTGCCAGCAGCCAAGAAAGTCGGCTAGTGTACACCGGGGAGCTGTTTTTT.

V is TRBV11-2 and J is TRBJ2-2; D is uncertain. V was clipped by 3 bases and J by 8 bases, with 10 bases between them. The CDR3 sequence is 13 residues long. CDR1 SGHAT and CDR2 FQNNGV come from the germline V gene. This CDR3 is CASSFGTSGELFF. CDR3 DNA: TGTGCCAGCAGCTTTGGAACTTCGGGGGAGCTGTTTTTT. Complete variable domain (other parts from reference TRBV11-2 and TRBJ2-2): EAGVAQSPRYKIIEKRQSVAFWCNPISGHATLYWYQQILGQGPKLLIQFQNNGVVDDSQLPKDRFSAERLKGVDSTLKIQPAKLEDSAVYLCASSFGTSGELFFGEGSRLTVL.

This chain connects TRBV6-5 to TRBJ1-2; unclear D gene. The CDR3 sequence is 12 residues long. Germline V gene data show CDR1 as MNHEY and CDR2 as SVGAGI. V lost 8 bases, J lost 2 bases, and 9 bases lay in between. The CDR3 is CASHTGNYGYTF. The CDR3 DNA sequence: TGTGCCAGCCACACTGGGAACTATGGCTACACCTTC.

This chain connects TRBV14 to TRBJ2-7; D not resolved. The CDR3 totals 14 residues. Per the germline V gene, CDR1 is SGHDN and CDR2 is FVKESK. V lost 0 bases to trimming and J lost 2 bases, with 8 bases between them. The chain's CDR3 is CASSQDHSAYEQYF. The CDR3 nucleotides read TGTGCCAGCAGCCAAGATCACAGTGCCTACGAGCAGTACTTC.

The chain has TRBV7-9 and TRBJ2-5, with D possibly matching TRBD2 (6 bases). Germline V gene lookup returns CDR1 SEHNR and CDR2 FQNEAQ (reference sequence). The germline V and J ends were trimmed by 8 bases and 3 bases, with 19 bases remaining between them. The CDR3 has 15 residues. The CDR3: CASSPVEGIKETQYF. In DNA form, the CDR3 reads TGTGCCAGCTCCCCCGTGGAGGGTATAAAAGAGACCCAGTACTTC. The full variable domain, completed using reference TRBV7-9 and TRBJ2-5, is DTGVSQNPRHKITKRGQNVTFRCDPISEHNRLYWYRQTLGQGPEFLTYFQNEAQLEKSRLLSDRFSAERPKGSFSTLEIQRTEQGDSAMYLCASSPVEGIKETQYFGPGTRLLVL.

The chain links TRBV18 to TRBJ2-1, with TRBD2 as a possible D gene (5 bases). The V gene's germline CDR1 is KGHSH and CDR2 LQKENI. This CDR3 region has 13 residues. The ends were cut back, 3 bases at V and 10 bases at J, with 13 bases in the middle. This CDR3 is CASSPRTAWEQFF. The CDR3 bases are TGTGCCAGCTCACCGAGGACTGCTTGGGAGCAGTTCTTC.

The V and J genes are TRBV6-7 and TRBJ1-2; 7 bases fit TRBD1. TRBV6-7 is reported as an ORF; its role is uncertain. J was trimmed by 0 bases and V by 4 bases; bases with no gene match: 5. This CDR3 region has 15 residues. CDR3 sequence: CASSFTGEANYGYTF. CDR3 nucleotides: TGTGCCAGCAGTTTCACAGGGGAAGCTAACTATGGCTACACCTTC.

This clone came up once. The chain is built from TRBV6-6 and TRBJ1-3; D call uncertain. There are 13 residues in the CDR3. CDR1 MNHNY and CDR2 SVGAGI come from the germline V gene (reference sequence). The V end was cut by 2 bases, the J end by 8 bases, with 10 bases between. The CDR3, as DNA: TGTGCCAGCAGTTACGTCGACATCGACACCATATATTTT. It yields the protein CASSYVDIDTIYF.

The CDR3, as DNA: TGTGCCAGTAGTATCCGTCGGCAAAGGACAGGGGAGACCCAGTACTTC. Its protein product is CASSIRRQRTGETQYF. The chain is built from TRBV19 and TRBJ2-5; TRBD1 aligns across 8 bases. The CDR3 length is 16 residues. With V trimmed by 3 bases and J by 5 bases, 11 bases remained unmatched. The germline gives CDR1 LNHDA, CDR2 SQIVND (reference sequence).

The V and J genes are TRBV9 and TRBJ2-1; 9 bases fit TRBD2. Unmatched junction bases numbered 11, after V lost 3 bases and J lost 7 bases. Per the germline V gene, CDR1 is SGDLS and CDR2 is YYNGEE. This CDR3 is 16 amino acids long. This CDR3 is CASSASGGRAANEQFF. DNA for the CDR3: TGTGCCAGCAGCGCTAGCGGCGGGAGGGCCGCGAATGAGCAGTTCTTC.

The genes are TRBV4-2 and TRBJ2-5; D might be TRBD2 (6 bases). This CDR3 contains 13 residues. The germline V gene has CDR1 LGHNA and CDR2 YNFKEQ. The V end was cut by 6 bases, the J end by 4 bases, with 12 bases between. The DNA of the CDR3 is TGTGCCAGCAGGGCGGGACTGGCAGAGACCCAGTACTTC. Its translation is CASRAGLAETQYF.

The CDR3 DNA reads TGTGCCAGCAGTTTTTTAGCGGGAGATCACGAGCAGTACTTC. This translates into CASSFLAGDHEQYF. This chain connects TRBV27 to TRBJ2-7; TRBD2 matches 9 bases. After removal of 3 bases from V and 5 bases from J, the junction contained 5 bases not matched to a gene. CDR1 is MNHEY and CDR2 is SMNVEV in the germline V gene (reference sequence). The CDR3 runs 14 residues.